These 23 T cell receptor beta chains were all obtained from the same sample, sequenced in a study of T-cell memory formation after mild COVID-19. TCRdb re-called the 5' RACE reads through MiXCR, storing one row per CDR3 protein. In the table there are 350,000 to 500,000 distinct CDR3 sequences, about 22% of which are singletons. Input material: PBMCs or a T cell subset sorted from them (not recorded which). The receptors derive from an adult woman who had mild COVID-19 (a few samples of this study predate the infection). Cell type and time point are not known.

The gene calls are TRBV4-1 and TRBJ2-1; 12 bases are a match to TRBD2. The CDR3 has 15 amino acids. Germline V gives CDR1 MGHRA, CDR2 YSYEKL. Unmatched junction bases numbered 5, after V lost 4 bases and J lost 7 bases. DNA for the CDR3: TGCGCCAGCAGCCCAGGACTAGCGGGACAGAATGAGCAGTTCTTC. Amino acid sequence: CASSPGLAGQNEQFF.

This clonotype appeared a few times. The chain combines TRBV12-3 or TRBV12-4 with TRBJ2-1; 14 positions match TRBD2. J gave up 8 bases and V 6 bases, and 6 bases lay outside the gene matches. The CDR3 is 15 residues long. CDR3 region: CASRPGTSGSYEQFF. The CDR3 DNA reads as TGTGCCAGCAGACCAGGGACTAGCGGGAGCTATGAGCAGTTCTTC.

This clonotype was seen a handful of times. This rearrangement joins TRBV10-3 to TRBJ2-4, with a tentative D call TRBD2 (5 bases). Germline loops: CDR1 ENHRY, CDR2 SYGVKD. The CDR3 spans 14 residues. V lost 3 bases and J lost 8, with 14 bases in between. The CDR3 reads CAISDSAARDIQYF. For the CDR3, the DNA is TGTGCCATCAGTGACTCGGCCGCGAGGGACATTCAGTACTTC.

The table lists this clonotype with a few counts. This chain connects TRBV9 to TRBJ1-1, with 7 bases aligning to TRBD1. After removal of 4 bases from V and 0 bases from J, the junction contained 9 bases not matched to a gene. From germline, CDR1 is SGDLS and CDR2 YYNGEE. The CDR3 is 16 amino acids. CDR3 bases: TGTGCCAGCAGCCCTGGGGACAGAATATTGAACACTGAAGCTTTCTTT. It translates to CASSPGDRILNTEAFF.

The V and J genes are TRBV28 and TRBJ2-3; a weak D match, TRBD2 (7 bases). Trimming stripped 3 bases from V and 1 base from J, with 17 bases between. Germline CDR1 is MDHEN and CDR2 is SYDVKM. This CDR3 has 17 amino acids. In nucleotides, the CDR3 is TGTGCCAGCAGTTTGGGGCCGGGGGGCGAGGGCACAGATACGCAGTATTTT. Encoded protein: CASSLGPGGEGTDTQYF.

CDR3 nucleotides: TGCAGTGCTAGAGATGTGGGCAGGGCGACCACTGAAGCTTTCTTT. Residues: CSARDVGRATTEAFF. This chain uses TRBV20-1 with TRBJ1-1, with TRBD1 as a possible D gene (5 bases). CDR3 length: 15 residues. Trimming took off 0 bases at V and 4 bases at J, with 15 bases between the two ends. The germline V gene has CDR1 DFQATT and CDR2 SNEGSKA (reference sequence).

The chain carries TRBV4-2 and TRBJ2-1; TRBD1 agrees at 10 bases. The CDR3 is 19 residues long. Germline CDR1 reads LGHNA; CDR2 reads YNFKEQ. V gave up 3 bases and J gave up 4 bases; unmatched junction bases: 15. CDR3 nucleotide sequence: TGTGCCAGCAGCCACGGCCGATCAGAGGACAGGGGGATATACAATGAGCAGTTCTTC. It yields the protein CASSHGRSEDRGIYNEQFF.

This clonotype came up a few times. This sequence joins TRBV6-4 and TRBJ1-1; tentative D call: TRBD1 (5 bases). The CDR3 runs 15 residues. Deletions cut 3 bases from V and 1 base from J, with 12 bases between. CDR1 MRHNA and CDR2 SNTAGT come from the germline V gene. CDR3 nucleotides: TGTGCCAGCAGTGAAAGACCGGGGGAGAACACTGAAGCTTTCTTT. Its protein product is CASSERPGENTEAFF.

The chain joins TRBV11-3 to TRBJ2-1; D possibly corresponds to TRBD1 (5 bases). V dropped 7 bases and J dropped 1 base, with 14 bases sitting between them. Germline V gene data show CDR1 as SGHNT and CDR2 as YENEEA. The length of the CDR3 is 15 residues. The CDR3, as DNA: TGTGCCAGCACCCCTAGGGGCAGATCCTACAATGAGCAGTTCTTC. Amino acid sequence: CASTPRGRSYNEQFF.

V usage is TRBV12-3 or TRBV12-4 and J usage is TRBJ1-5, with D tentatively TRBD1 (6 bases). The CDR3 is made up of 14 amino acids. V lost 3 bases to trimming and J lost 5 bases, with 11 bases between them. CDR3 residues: CASSFEQGYQPQHF. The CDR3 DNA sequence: TGTGCCAGCAGTTTTGAACAGGGATATCAGCCCCAGCATTTT.

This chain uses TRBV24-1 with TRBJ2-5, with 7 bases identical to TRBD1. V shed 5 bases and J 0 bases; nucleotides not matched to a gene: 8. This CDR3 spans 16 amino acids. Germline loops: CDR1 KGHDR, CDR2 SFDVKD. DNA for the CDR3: TGTGCCACCAGTGCTCCAAGGACAGGCTACCAAGAGACCCAGTACTTC. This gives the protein CATSAPRTGYQETQYF.

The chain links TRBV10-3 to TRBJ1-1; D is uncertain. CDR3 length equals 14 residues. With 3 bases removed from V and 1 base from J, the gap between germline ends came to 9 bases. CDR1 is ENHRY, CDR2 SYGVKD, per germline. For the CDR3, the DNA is TGTGCCATCAGTGAACGAGGAGCGAACACTGAAGCTTTCTTT. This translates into CAISERGANTEAFF.

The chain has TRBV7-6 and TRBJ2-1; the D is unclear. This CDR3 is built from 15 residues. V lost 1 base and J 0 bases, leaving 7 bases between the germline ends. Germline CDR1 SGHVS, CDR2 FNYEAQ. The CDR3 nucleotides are TGTGCCAGCAGCTTAGTTGCGAGCTCCTACAATGAGCAGTTCTTC. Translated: CASSLVASSYNEQFF.

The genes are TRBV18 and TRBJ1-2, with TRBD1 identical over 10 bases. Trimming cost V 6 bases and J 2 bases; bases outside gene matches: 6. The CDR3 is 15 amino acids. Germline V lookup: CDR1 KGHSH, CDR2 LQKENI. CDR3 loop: CASSARGQGNYGYTF. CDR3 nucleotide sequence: TGTGCCAGCTCCGCGAGGGGACAGGGGAACTATGGCTACACCTTC.

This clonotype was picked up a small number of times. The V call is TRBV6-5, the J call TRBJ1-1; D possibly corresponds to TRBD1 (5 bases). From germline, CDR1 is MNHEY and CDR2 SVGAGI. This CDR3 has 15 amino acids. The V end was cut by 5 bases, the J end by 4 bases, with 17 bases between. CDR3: CASSPGPEILTEAFF. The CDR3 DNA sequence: TGTGCCAGCAGTCCGGGGCCCGAAATCCTCACTGAAGCTTTCTTT.

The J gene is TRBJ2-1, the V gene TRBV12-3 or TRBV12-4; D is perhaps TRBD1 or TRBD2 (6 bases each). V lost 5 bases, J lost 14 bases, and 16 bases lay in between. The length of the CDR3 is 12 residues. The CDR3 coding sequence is TGTGCCAGCAGTGACGCGTTGGGGGGCAAGTTCTTC. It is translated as CASSDALGGKFF.

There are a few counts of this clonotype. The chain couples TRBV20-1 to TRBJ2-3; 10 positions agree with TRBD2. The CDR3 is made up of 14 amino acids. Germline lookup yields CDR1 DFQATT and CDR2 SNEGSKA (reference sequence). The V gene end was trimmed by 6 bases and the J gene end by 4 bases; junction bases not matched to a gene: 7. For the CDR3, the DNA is TGCAGTGCCTTGACTAGCGGGTTCGCAGATACGCAGTATTTT. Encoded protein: CSALTSGFADTQYF.

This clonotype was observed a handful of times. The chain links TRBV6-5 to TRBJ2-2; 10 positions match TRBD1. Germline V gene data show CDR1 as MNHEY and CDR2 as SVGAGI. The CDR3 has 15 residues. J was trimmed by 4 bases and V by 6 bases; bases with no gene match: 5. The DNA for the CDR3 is TGTGCCAGCAGGCGGGACAGGGGAGGCACCGGGGAGCTGTTTTTT. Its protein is CASRRDRGGTGELFF.

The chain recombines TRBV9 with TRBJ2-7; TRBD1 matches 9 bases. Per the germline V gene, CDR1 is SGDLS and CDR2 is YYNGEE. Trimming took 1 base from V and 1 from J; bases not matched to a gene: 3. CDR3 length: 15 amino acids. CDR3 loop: CASSVQGQGSYEQYF. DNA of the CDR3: TGTGCCAGCAGCGTACAGGGACAGGGTTCCTACGAGCAGTACTTC.

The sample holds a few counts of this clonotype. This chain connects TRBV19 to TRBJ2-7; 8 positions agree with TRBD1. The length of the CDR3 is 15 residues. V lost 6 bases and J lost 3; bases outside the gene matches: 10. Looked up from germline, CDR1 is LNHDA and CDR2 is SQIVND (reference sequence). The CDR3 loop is CASSPPGGYNYEQYF. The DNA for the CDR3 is TGTGCCAGTAGCCCTCCAGGGGGCTATAACTACGAGCAGTACTTC.

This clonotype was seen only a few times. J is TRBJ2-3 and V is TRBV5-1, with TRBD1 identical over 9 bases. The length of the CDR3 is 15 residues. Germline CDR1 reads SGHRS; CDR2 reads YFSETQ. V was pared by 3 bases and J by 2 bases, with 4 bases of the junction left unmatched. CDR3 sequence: CASSSGQGHTDTQYF. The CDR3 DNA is TGCGCCAGCAGCTCTGGACAGGGGCACACAGATACGCAGTATTTT.

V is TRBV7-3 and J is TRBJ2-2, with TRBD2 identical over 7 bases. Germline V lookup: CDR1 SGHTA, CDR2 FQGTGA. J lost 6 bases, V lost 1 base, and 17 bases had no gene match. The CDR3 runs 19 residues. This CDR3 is CASSLNPQLRGRRAGELFF. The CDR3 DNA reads TGTGCCAGCAGCTTAAACCCCCAACTTCGCGGGAGAAGGGCCGGGGAGCTGTTTTTT.

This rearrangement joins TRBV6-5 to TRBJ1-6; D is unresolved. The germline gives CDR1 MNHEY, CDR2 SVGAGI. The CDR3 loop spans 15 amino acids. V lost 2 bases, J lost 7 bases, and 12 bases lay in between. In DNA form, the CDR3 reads TGTGCCAGCAGTTACGCCATCTACGGGAATTCACCCCTCCACTTT. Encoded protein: CASSYAIYGNSPLHF.